The entry below gives a single T cell receptor (beta chain) sequence along with its context. Its recognized antigen is unknown. Base qualities are not at hand, and no much larger clone is one base apart. The sample belongs to a study of blood T cells in healthy people across ages (dated by TCRdb to the mid-2010s). Study-wide context: In model experiments, roughly one uniquely barcoded TCR beta cDNA molecule per two T cells was captured by template switching. The study measured age-related changes in TCR beta repertoire diversity using deep sequencing normalized with unique cDNA molecular identifiers. The donors were split into four age groups: young (average 16 years), middle-aged (nearly 40), aged (more than 55) and long-lived (roughly 88). To avoid experimental bias, donors of different ages were distributed randomly across sequencing lanes. The study analyzed two additional independent replicas of 1 million unique cDNA reads from the same blood draw for two donors, one aged 18 to 30 and one aged 80 or older.

Library prep was done by 5' RACE. Reads for this sample came from an Illumina HiSeq 2500. A second PCR of about 7 to 12 cycles was run with a J-beta primer mix and a sample-barcoded 5' primer. A template-switch 5' adaptor carrying 12 random nucleotides introduced a unique molecular identifier onto each TCR beta cDNA molecule. Each sample yielded at least 2.5 million CDR3-containing paired-end reads. First-strand cDNA was synthesized from all RNA with the Mint cDNA synthesis kit, primed by a TRBC-specific oligonucleotide. After uracil-DNA glycosylase treatment, a first 18-cycle PCR used universal primers M1SS and BC2_uni_R on all cDNA. The study's processing was this. Each sample was normalized by randomly selecting 1 million high-quality reads, each carrying a distinct molecular identifier. Reads with shared molecular identifiers were discarded instead of being binned into consensus sequences. MiTCR, with a Q25 quality threshold and the strictest error-elimination algorithm, was used for CDR3 identification, clonotype clustering and error correction. Lower-bound total TCR beta diversity was estimated with a nonparametric unseen species model using Euler transformation. TCRdb passed the public sequencing reads through fastp at Q25 and MiXCR, retaining productive beta sequences. CDR3 protein sequences are deduplicated, and each keeps its most common genes and DNA. None of the V and J calls come from the authors' own analysis; TCRdb made them. In all, the sample holds about 640,000 distinct CDR3 sequences, and about 54% of those were seen once. The top ten hold around 37% of the sample.

The donors were roughly 40 Caucasian individuals from Russia, aged roughly 6 to 100 years, who were systemically healthy. About 10 milliliters of peripheral blood were drawn from each donor into EDTA-treated Vacutainer tubes. Ficoll-Paque density-gradient centrifugation was used to isolate PBMCs, with at least 7 million per sample. Trizol reagent was used to extract total RNA from the PBMCs, yielding at least 6 micrograms per sample. The percentages of naive CD45RAhigh/CD27high T cells were determined by flow cytometry on a PBMC aliquot from every donor. Paper-wide results and their limitations: Compared with the aged group, the long-lived group had more naive CD4+ T cells, fewer expanded clones and increased TCR diversity, a pattern suggesting age selection. Estimates of total diversity based on one million sequenced T cells were regarded as lower bounds and as underestimates. Because donor CMV infection status was unknown, age-related changes in expanded clonotypes were potentially confounded. Observed TCR beta diversity per million T cells fell roughly linearly with age, and a significant reduction was already apparent by age around 39. Bulk unsorted PBMC profiling prevented conclusive comparison of naive and antigen-experienced compartments. The percentage of naive T cells measured by flow cytometry correlated strongly with observed TCR beta diversity.

Inclusive of the bounding cysteine and phenylalanine, the CDR3 is 17 residues long. Only CDR3 DNA remains: 51 bases, in frame from the first base. From V the trimming removes 1 base and from J it removes 6 bases, while the gene matches leave 6 bases of the junction unaccounted for. CDR1 and CDR2, per the germline V gene (reference sequence), are LGHDT and YNNKEL. Material: blood. The chain is assembled from TRBV3-1 and TRBJ2-3; 14 of the junction bases match TRBD2. The origin of this receptor is a man between 60 and 75 years old in good health. The nucleotide sequence is TGTGCCAGCAGCCAAGGGGGACTAGCGGGGGTAGGGGATACGCAGTATTTT. Its product reads: CASSQGGLAGVGDTQYF.